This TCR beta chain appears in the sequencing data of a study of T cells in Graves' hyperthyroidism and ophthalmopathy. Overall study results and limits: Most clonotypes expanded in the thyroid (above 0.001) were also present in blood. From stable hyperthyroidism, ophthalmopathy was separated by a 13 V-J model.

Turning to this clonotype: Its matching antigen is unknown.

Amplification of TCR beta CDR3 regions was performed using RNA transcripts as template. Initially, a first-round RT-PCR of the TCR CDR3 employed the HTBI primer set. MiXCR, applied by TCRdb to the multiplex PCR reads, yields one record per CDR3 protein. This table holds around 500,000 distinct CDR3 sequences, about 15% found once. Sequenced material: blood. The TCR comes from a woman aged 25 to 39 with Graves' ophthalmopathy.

The CDR3 DNA follows: TGTGCCAGCAGTTACGATTTTCGCACGGGAAGCTACGAGCAGTACTTC. Translated: CASSYDFRTGSYEQYF. The chain recombines TRBV6-5 with TRBJ2-7, with a possible D match to TRBD2 (5 bases). From germline, CDR1 is MNHEY and CDR2 SVGAGI. Trimming took off 2 bases at V and 3 bases at J, with 17 bases between the two ends. This CDR3 contains 16 residues.